The 29 T cell receptor beta chains below come from one sample, sequenced in a study of T cells in Graves' hyperthyroidism and ophthalmopathy (dated by TCRdb to between 2019 and 2020). The protocol used for the library was multiplex PCR. The sequencer was an Illumina HiSeq 2000. The TCR beta CDR3 regions were amplified from the RNA transcripts. The TCR CDR3 was subjected to a first round of RT-PCR using the HTBI primer set and the Qiagen OneStep RT-PCR kit. TCRdb trimmed the raw reads at Q25, called clones with MiXCR and kept productive beta chains. Entries that share a CDR3 protein sequence are merged under the most common genes and DNA. The sample has around 690,000 distinct CDR3 sequences on record, around 20% of them singletons. The top ten clones comprise roughly 30% of the sample. Sequencing input: blood. The receptor source for this set is a man aged 25 to 45 with Graves' ophthalmopathy.

This clonotype was observed many times. The rearrangement joins TRBV7-3 to TRBJ2-6, with D tentatively TRBD2 (5 bases). V lost 5 bases, J lost 4 bases, and 9 bases lay in between. This CDR3 has 14 residues. The germline CDR1 and CDR2 sequences are SGHTA and FQGTGA. The DNA of the CDR3 is TGTGCCAGCAGCAGTGGGAGCGGGGCCAACGTCCTGACTTTC. As protein: CASSSGSGANVLTF.

The chain joins TRBV6-2 or TRBV6-3 to TRBJ1-1; 8 bases are shared with TRBD1. Germline V gene sequence: CDR1 MNHEY, CDR2 SVGEGT. The CDR3 is 15 residues long. V lost 5 bases, J lost 7 bases, and 12 bases stayed unmatched. The CDR3 region is CASSPPGAGGVEAFF. CDR3 nucleotides: TGTGCCAGCAGTCCCCCAGGCGCAGGGGGCGTTGAAGCTTTCTTT.

This chain joins TRBV29-1 and TRBJ2-2, with TRBD1 matching over 9 bases. The CDR3 totals 15 residues. J gave up 2 bases and V 4 bases, and 5 bases lay outside the gene matches. The V gene's germline CDR1 is SQVTM and CDR2 ANQGSEA. The CDR3 sequence: CSVGAGQGNTGELFF. The CDR3 DNA follows: TGCAGCGTTGGGGCGGGACAGGGTAACACCGGGGAGCTGTTTTTT.

This clonotype was counted only a few times. V usage is TRBV15 and J usage is TRBJ1-1; D is uncertain. The CDR3 totals 16 residues. Germline V gene sequence: CDR1 LNHNV, CDR2 YYDKDF (reference sequence). Between the trimmed V and J ends, which lost 0 bases and 0 bases, there was a span of 11 bases. Here the CDR3 DNA reads TGTGCCACCAGCAGAGATGTTATTCAGATGAACACTGAAGCTTTCTTT. This sequence encodes CATSRDVIQMNTEAFF.

This clonotype was counted only a few times. The chain employs TRBV20-1 and TRBJ1-5; TRBD1 aligns across 7 bases. CDR1 and CDR2 (germline): DFQATT, SNEGSKA (reference sequence). Trimming at V came to 3 bases and at J to 1 base, leaving 6 bases not matched to a gene. The CDR3 totals 15 residues. The CDR3 nucleotides read TGCAGTGCTAGTTCAGGGGGACGAAGCAATCAGCCCCAGCATTTT. This codes for CSASSGGRSNQPQHF.

V gene TRBV6-1 combines with J gene TRBJ2-3; no definite D call. Germline CDR1 reads MNHNS; CDR2 reads SASEGT. Trimming cost V 2 bases and J 0 bases, with 12 bases left between them. The CDR3 totals 16 residues. The CDR3 protein is CASSETPDTSTDTQYF. CDR3 DNA sequence: TGTGCCAGCAGTGAAACCCCGGATACTAGCACAGATACGCAGTATTTT.

Remarks on this clonotype: The junction departs from the called germline gene at one end, perhaps through a read error. CDR3 sequence: CASSPSVLSAF. DNA of the CDR3: TGTGCCAGCAGCCCCTCCGTCCTCTCCGCCTTC. The chain uses TRBV11-2 and TRBJ1-2; no clear D gene. The CDR3 length is 11 residues. CDR1 is SGHAT and CDR2 is FQNNGV in the germline V gene.

This clonotype has just a few counts. This sequence joins TRBV6-1 and TRBJ2-1; no firm D call. V was pared by 10 bases and J by 1 base, with 11 bases between. CDR3 length: 13 residues. The germline CDR1 and CDR2 sequences are MNHNS and SASEGT. This chain's CDR3 is CAIGSRSYNEQFF. CDR3 coding DNA: TGTGCCATCGGTTCTCGGTCCTACAATGAGCAGTTCTTC.

In the case of this clonotype: An end of the junction differs from the germline gene, which may be a read error. The V call is TRBV30, the J call TRBJ1-6, with TRBD1 matching over 11 bases. The germline CDR1 and CDR2 sequences are GTSNPN and SVGIG (reference sequence). CDR3 length: 16 residues. CDR3 protein: CARSVFGTGGSSPLHF. The CDR3, as DNA: TGTGCCCGGAGTGTATTTGGGACAGGGGGGAGTTCACCCCTCCACTTT.

The chain employs TRBV10-3 and TRBJ2-7, with D unresolved. The CDR3 is 11 amino acids. CDR1 is ENHRY, CDR2 SYGVKD, per germline. V lost 3 bases and J 2 bases, leaving 2 bases between the germline ends. CDR3 sequence (DNA): TGTGCCATCAGTGATCCCTACGAGCAGTACTTC. Translated, it gives CAISDPYEQYF.

In regard to this clonotype: Relative to the germline gene, one junction end is altered; a read error may explain this. The chain couples TRBV5-1 to TRBJ1-4, with 8 bases identical to TRBD1. The CDR3 is 16 residues long. Germline V CDR1 and CDR2: SGHRS, YFSETQ. CDR3 bases: TGCGCCAGCAGCCCCGGGACAGGAGCAACTAATGAAAAACTGGTTTTT. Its translation is CASSPGTGATNEKLVF.

The chain joins TRBV7-9 to TRBJ1-4; no clear D gene. Between the trimmed V and J ends, which lost 5 bases and 4 bases, there was a span of 11 bases. The length of the CDR3 is 14 residues. Germline V gene data show CDR1 as SEHNR and CDR2 as FQNEAQ (reference sequence). The CDR3 nucleotides are TGTGCCAGCAGCGATCCTTCGGGTAATGAAAAACTGTTTTTT. Amino acids: CASSDPSGNEKLFF.

This clonotype was detected a few times. V usage is TRBV6-5 and J usage is TRBJ2-5; 11 bases agree with TRBD1. V was clipped by 0 bases and J by 5 bases; unmatched bases: 8. The CDR3 runs 17 residues. Germline CDR1 reads MNHEY; CDR2 reads SVGAGI. CDR3: CASSYSNRGDRGETQYF. The DNA of the CDR3 is TGTGCCAGCAGTTACTCGAATAGGGGGGACAGGGGGGAGACCCAGTACTTC.

This clonotype was seen a handful of times. The rearrangement joins TRBV6-1 to TRBJ2-5; D may be TRBD2 (6 bases). Deletions cut 6 bases from V and 3 bases from J, with 11 bases between. Germline-derived CDR1 and CDR2 are MNHNS and SASEGT. This CDR3 is 13 amino acids long. The CDR3: CASREPGEETQYF. DNA for the CDR3: TGTGCCAGCAGGGAGCCGGGGGAAGAGACCCAGTACTTC.

This clonotype has ten or more counts. The chain has TRBV7-9 and TRBJ2-5, with a tentative D call TRBD1 (5 bases). The CDR3 consists of 14 residues. With 1 base removed from V and 5 bases from J, the gap between germline ends came to 11 bases. Germline lookup yields CDR1 SEHNR and CDR2 FQNEAQ (reference sequence). This CDR3 reads CASSLEQAGETQYF. The CDR3 region has the DNA TGTGCCAGCAGCTTAGAACAGGCTGGGGAGACCCAGTACTTC.

In this sample, this clonotype turned up many times. The rearrangement joins TRBV28 to TRBJ1-1, with D maybe TRBD1 (6 bases). Looked up from germline, CDR1 is MDHEN and CDR2 is SYDVKM. The V end lost 4 bases, the J end lost 0 bases, and 12 bases lay between the germline ends. The CDR3 contains 15 residues. The chain's CDR3 is CASSSGGGMNTEAFF. CDR3 nucleotides: TGTGCCAGCAGTTCGGGGGGCGGGATGAACACTGAAGCTTTCTTT.

This chain connects TRBV19 to TRBJ2-5; 7 bases map to TRBD1. V shed 7 bases and J 2 bases; nucleotides not matched to a gene: 10. CDR3 size: 15 residues. Germline-derived CDR1 and CDR2 are LNHDA and SQIVND (reference sequence). In nucleotides, the CDR3 is TGTGCCAGTACCGACCGACAGGGAAATCAAGAGACCCAGTACTTC. This encodes CASTDRQGNQETQYF. Drawing the rest from reference TRBV19 and TRBJ2-5, the complete variable domain is DGGITQSPKYLFRKEGQNVTLSCEQNLNHDAMYWYRQDPGQGLRLIYYSQIVNDFQKGDIAEGYSVSREKKESFPLTVTSAQKNPTAFYLCASTDRQGNQETQYFGPGTRLLVL.

The chain recombines TRBV2 with TRBJ2-6; D is uncertain. From germline, CDR1 is SNHLY and CDR2 FYNNEI. CDR3 length: 18 amino acids. Trimming removed 7 bases from V and 0 bases from J, with 19 bases in between. The CDR3 spells CASNSPDGVSSGANVLTF. The CDR3 DNA is TGTGCCAGCAACTCGCCCGATGGTGTAAGCTCTGGGGCCAACGTCCTGACTTTC.

The sample holds a few counts of this clonotype. This sequence joins TRBV2 and TRBJ1-2; maybe TRBD1 (5 bases). The germline CDR1 and CDR2 sequences are SNHLY and FYNNEI. This CDR3 comprises 16 residues. Trimming removed 6 bases from V and 3 bases from J, with 20 bases in between. This CDR3 reads CASSSERGGPDYGYTF. The CDR3 nucleotides are TGTGCCAGCAGCTCAGAGAGGGGTGGCCCTGACTATGGCTACACCTTC.

This clonotype has a count of ten or more. CDR3 sequence: CASRGGGGIPSEQYF. The CDR3 bases are TGTGCCAGCAGGGGGGGCGGGGGAATTCCCTCCGAGCAGTACTTC. The chain carries TRBV12-3 or TRBV12-4 and TRBJ2-7; maybe TRBD2 (7 bases). Trimming took 6 bases from V and 6 from J, leaving 21 bases between them. This CDR3 comprises 15 residues.

This clonotype came up many times. This rearrangement joins TRBV30 to TRBJ2-1; D may be TRBD2 (6 bases). V was clipped by 3 bases and J by 5 bases, with 11 bases between them. Germline V lookup: CDR1 GTSNPN, CDR2 SVGIG (reference sequence). This CDR3 comprises 13 residues. The CDR3 sequence: CAWRKAGHNEQFF. As DNA, the CDR3 is TGTGCCTGGAGGAAAGCGGGCCACAATGAGCAGTTCTTC.

The chain joins TRBV5-6 to TRBJ1-5, with D unresolved. Germline lookup yields CDR1 SGHDT and CDR2 YYEEEE. The CDR3 length is 14 residues. Trimming took off 1 base at V and 5 bases at J, with 10 bases between the two ends. CDR3 DNA sequence: TGTGCCAGCAGCTTGAGTAGGGCCTATCAGCCCCAGCATTTT. Amino acids: CASSLSRAYQPQHF. Based on the CDR3 plus reference TRBV5-6 and TRBJ1-5, the full variable domain is DAGVTQSPTHLIKTRGQQVTLRCSPKSGHDTVSWYQQALGQGPQFIFQYYEEEERQRGNFPDRFSGHQFPNYSSELNVNALLLGDSALYLCASSLSRAYQPQHFGDGTRLSIL.

This clonotype was seen a few times. The chain links TRBV5-1 to TRBJ2-1; 7 positions match TRBD1. This CDR3 is built from 16 residues. Trimming cost V 1 base and J 5 bases; bases outside gene matches: 9. Germline V gene sequence: CDR1 SGHRS, CDR2 YFSETQ. The CDR3 region has the DNA TGCGCCAGCAGCTTGAGGATGGACAGGAAACACAATGAGCAGTTCTTC. Protein: CASSLRMDRKHNEQFF.

In this sample, this clonotype turned up once. The chain carries TRBV7-2 and TRBJ1-5; D may be TRBD1 (6 bases). The V end lost 4 bases, the J end lost 3 bases, and 13 bases lay between the germline ends. Germline CDR1 and CDR2: SGHTA and FQGNSA. This CDR3 is built from 15 residues. The CDR3 loop reads CASSSTGIYNQPQHF. CDR3 nucleotides: TGTGCCAGCAGCTCCACAGGGATATACAATCAGCCCCAGCATTTT.

The chain uses TRBV5-1 and TRBJ1-1, with D tentatively TRBD1 (6 bases). Trimming stripped 0 bases from V and 6 bases from J, with 18 bases between. The CDR3 runs to 16 residues. The V gene's germline CDR1 is SGHRS and CDR2 YFSETQ. The CDR3 loop reads CASSLELARGEPEAFF. In DNA, the CDR3 is TGCGCCAGCAGCTTGGAATTGGCAAGGGGGGAGCCTGAAGCTTTCTTT.

The V call is TRBV20-1, the J call TRBJ2-1, with a possible D match to TRBD1 (5 bases). Germline CDR1 and CDR2: DFQATT and SNEGSKA (reference sequence). V was clipped by 0 bases and J by 4 bases, with 10 bases between them. The CDR3 covers 14 residues. CDR3 residues: CSARDRNRYNEQFF. DNA of the CDR3: TGCAGTGCTAGAGATCGGAACAGGTACAATGAGCAGTTCTTC.

This clonotype was detected a few times. CDR3 DNA: TGCGCCAGCAGCTTGCGCAGGGGGCCATCCTACGAGCAGTACTTC. It codes for CASSLRRGPSYEQYF. The chain employs TRBV5-1 and TRBJ2-7, with 8 bases aligning to TRBD1. Per the germline V gene, CDR1 is SGHRS and CDR2 is YFSETQ. The CDR3 is 15 residues long. V shed 1 base and J 1 base; nucleotides not matched to a gene: 4. Together with reference TRBV5-1 and TRBJ2-7, the CDR3 gives the full variable domain: KAGVTQTPRYLIKTRGQQVTLSCSPISGHRSVSWYQQTPGQGLQFLFEYFSETQRNKGNFPGRFSGRQFSNSRSEMNVSTLELGDSALYLCASSLRRGPSYEQYFGPGTRLTVT.

This clonotype was found many times. The chain is built from TRBV2 and TRBJ2-1; D gene ambiguous. Trimming pared 3 bases from V and 2 bases from J, leaving 11 bases between. Germline V CDR1 and CDR2: SNHLY, FYNNEI. There are 15 residues in the CDR3. In DNA, the CDR3 is TGTGCCAGCAGTGAGTCCCCCTACCCCTACAATGAGCAGTTCTTC. This encodes CASSESPYPYNEQFF. The full variable domain, rest sourced from reference TRBV2 and TRBJ2-1, is EPEVTQTPSHQVTQMGQEVILRCVPISNHLYFYWYRQILGQKVEFLVSFYNNEISEKSEIFDDQFSVERPDGSNFTLKIRSTKLEDSAMYFCASSESPYPYNEQFFGPGTRLTVL.

This clonotype was seen many times. The chain is built from TRBV5-1 and TRBJ2-7; the match to TRBD1 covers 7 bases. The length of the CDR3 is 16 residues. Germline CDR1 is SGHRS and CDR2 is YFSETQ. Trimming removed 1 base from V and 3 bases from J; junction bases left unmatched: 10. CDR3 in amino acids: CASSLQPGQVNYEQYF. CDR3 nucleotides: TGCGCCAGCAGCTTGCAACCAGGACAGGTTAACTACGAGCAGTACTTC.